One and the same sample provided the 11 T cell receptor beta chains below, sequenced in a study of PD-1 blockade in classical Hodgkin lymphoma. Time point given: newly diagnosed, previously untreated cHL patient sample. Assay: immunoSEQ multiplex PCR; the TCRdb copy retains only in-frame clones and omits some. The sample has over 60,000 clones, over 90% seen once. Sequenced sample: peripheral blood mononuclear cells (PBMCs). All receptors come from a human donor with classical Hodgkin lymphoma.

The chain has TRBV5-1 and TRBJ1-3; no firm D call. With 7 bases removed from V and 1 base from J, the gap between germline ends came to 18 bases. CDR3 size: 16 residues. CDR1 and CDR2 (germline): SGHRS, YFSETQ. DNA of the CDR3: TGCGCCAGCTCGACGGTCGGGAGCTTTTCTGGAAACACCATATATTTT. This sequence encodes CASSTVGSFSGNTIYF.

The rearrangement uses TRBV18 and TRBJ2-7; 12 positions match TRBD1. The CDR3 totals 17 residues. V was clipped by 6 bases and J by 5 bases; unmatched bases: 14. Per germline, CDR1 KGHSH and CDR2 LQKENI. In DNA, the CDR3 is TGTGCCAGCTCCCCGGGGACAGGGGGCTCGAATCGGCACGAGCAGTACTTC. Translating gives CASSPGTGGSNRHEQYF. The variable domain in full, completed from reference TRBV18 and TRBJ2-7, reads NAGVMQNPRHLVRRRGQEARLRCSPMKGHSHVYWYRQLPEEGLKFMVYLQKENIIDESGMPKERFSAEFPKEGPSILRIQQVVRGDSAAYFCASSPGTGGSNRHEQYFGPGTRLTVT.

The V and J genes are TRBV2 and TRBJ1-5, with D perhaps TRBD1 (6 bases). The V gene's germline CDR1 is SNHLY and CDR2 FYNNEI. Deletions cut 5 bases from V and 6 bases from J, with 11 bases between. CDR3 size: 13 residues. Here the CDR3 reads CASSNREGQPQHF. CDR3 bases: TGTGCCAGCAGTAACAGGGAGGGTCAGCCCCAGCATTTT.

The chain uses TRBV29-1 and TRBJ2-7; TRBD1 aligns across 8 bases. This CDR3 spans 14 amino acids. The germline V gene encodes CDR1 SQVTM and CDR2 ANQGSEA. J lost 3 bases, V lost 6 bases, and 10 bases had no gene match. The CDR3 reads CSVNPGTGSYEQYF. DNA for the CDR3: TGCAGCGTGAACCCCGGGACAGGTAGCTACGAGCAGTACTTC.

CDR3 loop: CASSPRATYEQYF. The CDR3 DNA sequence: TGTGCCAGCAGTCCAAGAGCTACCTACGAGCAGTACTTC. V usage is TRBV27 and J usage is TRBJ2-7; no definite D call. There are 13 residues in the CDR3. Looked up from germline, CDR1 is MNHEY and CDR2 is SMNVEV (reference sequence). The V end lost 5 bases, the J end lost 2 bases, and 10 bases lay between the germline ends.

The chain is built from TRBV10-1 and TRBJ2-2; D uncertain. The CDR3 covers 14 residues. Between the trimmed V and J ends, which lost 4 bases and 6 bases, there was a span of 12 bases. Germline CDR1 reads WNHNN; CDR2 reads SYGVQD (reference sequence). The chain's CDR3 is CASSALVVPGELFF. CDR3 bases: TGCGCCAGCAGTGCTCTAGTAGTCCCCGGGGAGCTGTTTTTT.

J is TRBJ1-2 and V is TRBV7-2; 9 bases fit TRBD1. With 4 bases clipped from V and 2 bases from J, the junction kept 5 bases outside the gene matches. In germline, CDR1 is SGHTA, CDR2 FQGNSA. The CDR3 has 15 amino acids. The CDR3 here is CASSSRDRDNYGYTF. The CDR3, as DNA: TGTGCCAGCAGCTCCCGGGACAGGGACAACTATGGCTACACCTTC. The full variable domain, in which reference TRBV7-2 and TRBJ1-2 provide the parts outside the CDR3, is GAGVSQSPSNKVTEKGKDVELRCDPISGHTALYWYRQSLGQGLEFLIYFQGNSAPDKSGLPSDRFSAERTGGSVSTLTIQRTQQEDSAVYLCASSSRDRDNYGYTFGSGTRLTVV.

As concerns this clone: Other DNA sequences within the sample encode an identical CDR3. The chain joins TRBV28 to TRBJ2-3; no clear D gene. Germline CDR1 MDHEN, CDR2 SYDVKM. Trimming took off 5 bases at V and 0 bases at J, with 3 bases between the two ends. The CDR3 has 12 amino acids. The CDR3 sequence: CASSPSTDTQYF. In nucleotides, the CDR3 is TGTGCCAGCAGTCCGAGCACAGATACGCAGTATTTT.

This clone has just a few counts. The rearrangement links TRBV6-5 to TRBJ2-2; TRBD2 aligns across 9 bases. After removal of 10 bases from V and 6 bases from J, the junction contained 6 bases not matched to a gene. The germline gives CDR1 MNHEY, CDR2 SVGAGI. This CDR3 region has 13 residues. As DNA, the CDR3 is TGTGCCACGACCGGCGGGGGGGCCGGGGAGCTGTTTTTT. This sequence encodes CATTGGGAGELFF.

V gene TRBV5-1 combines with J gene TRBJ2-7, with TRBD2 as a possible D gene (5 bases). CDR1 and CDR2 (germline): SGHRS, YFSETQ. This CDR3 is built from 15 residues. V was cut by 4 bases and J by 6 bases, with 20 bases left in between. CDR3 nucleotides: TGCGCCAGCAGCCTGGCCGGACTCCTTCGGGGCGAGCAGTACTTC. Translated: CASSLAGLLRGEQYF.

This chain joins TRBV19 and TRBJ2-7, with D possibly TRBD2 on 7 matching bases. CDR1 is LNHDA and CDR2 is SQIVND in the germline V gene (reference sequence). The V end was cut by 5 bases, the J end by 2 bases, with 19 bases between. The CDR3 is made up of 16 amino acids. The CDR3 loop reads CASSPRLGGAAYEQYF. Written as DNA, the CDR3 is TGTGCCAGTAGTCCCCGCTTGGGGGGGGCGGCCTACGAGCAGTACTTC.